This paragraph reports one T cell receptor beta chain. Antigen unknown. Method: immunoSEQ multiplex PCR; TCRdb's copy keeps in-frame clones and lacks some. The sample includes approximately 190,000 clones, almost 95% of them seen just once. CDR1 and CDR2 from the germline V gene are GTSNPN and SVGIG (reference sequence). J was trimmed by 6 bases and V by 3 bases; bases with no gene match: 5. The CDR3 has 13 residues. These data come from a study of T cell responses to AZD1222 COVID-19 vaccine. General study findings and limits: Spike-specific TCR breadth and depth grew following two AZD1222 doses. There were repertoire samples only from the period after the peak T cell response. Reports indicate that nearly half of spike-specific TCRs are directed at unmutated variant regions.

The TCR originated in an adult in good health. The starting material was peripheral blood, obtained on day 0 of AZD1222 vaccination. The rearrangement uses TRBV30 and TRBJ2-5, with 9 positions matching TRBD2. CDR3 DNA: TGTGCCTGGAGCCCAGCGGGGGGAAAGACCCAGTACTTC. Translated: CAWSPAGGKTQYF.